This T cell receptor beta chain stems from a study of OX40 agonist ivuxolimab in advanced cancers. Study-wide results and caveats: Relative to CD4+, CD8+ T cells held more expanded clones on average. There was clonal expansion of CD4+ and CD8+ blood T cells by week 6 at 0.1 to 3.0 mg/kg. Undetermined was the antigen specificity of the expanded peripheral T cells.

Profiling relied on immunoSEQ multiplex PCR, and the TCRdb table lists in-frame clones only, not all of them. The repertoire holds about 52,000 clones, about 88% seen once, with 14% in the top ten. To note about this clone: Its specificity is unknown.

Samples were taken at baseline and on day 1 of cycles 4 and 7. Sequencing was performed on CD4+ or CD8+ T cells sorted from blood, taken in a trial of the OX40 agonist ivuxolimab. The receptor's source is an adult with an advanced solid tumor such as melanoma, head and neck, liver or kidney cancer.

The CDR3 is CASSPSQWGVDLNYGYTF. The CDR3 DNA follows: TGCGCCAGCAGCCCCTCCCAGTGGGGGGTCGACCTTAACTATGGCTACACCTTC. The chain is built from TRBV4-1 and TRBJ1-2, with D tentatively TRBD1 (5 bases). V was clipped by 4 bases and J by 1 base, with 22 bases between them. Germline V gene data show CDR1 as MGHRA and CDR2 as YSYEKL. This CDR3 spans 18 amino acids.